These 12 T cell receptor beta chains came from one sample sequenced in a study of OX40 agonist ivuxolimab in advanced cancers. Libraries were prepared by immunoSEQ multiplex PCR; TCRdb keeps only in-frame clonotypes and omits some of them. The sample yields around 70,000 clones, 70% to 85% seen once. This material consisted of CD4+ or CD8+ T cells sorted from blood, taken in a trial of the OX40 agonist ivuxolimab. The receptor set was obtained from an adult with an advanced solid tumor such as melanoma, head and neck, liver or kidney cancer.

The chain combines TRBV5-6 with TRBJ1-2; tentatively, D is TRBD1 (5 bases). The germline V gene encodes CDR1 SGHDT and CDR2 YYEEEE. Trimming took 2 bases from V and 3 from J, leaving 8 bases between them. The CDR3 totals 13 residues. The CDR3 DNA reads as TGTGCCAGCAGCTTTGACAGCGACTATGGCTACACCTTC. As protein: CASSFDSDYGYTF.

The chain couples TRBV28 to TRBJ1-1; D perhaps matches TRBD1 (6 bases). The V end lost 5 bases, the J end lost 3 bases, and 10 bases lay between the germline ends. Germline V gives CDR1 MDHEN, CDR2 SYDVKM. The CDR3 totals 13 residues. CDR3 nucleotides: TGTGCCAGCAGTCTAAGGGGGGACACTGAAGCTTTCTTT. Translating it yields CASSLRGDTEAFF. Filled out from reference TRBV28 and TRBJ1-1, the complete variable domain reads DVKVTQSSRYLVKRTGEKVFLECVQDMDHENMFWYRQDPGLGLRLIYFSYDVKMKEKGDIPEGYSVSREKKERFSLILESASTNQTSMYLCASSLRGDTEAFFGQGTRLTVV.

The chain couples TRBV6-1 to TRBJ2-1; 7 positions agree with TRBD1. CDR1 and CDR2 (germline): MNHNS, SASEGT. The trim removed 6 bases at V and 6 bases at J, leaving 5 bases unmatched. The length of the CDR3 is 13 residues. CDR3 residues: CASRQTGVNEQFF. CDR3 in DNA: TGTGCCAGCAGGCAAACAGGGGTCAATGAGCAGTTCTTC.

The chain employs TRBV6-1 and TRBJ2-5; the match to TRBD2 covers 7 bases. V gave up 5 bases and J gave up 3 bases; unmatched junction bases: 3. Germline loops: CDR1 MNHNS, CDR2 SASEGT. This CDR3 has 13 residues. The CDR3: CASSSRGKETQYF. CDR3 nucleotides: TGTGCCAGCAGTTCGCGGGGGAAAGAGACCCAGTACTTC.

About this clone: A read error is possible here, since a much larger clone lies one base away. The same CDR3 also results from other DNA sequences found in this sample. The chain links TRBV7-9 to TRBJ2-5; D gene uncertain. CDR1 is SEHNR, CDR2 FQNEAQ, per germline (reference sequence). V lost 2 bases and J 5 bases, leaving 3 bases between the germline ends. The CDR3 runs 11 residues. The CDR3 protein is CASSLWETQYF. The CDR3 region has the DNA TGTGCCAGCAGCTTATGGGAGACCCAGTACTTC.

The sample holds a few counts of this clone. The chain combines TRBV10-2 with TRBJ1-2; possibly TRBD1 for D (5 bases). Germline V lookup: CDR1 WSHSY, CDR2 SAAADI. The CDR3 consists of 14 residues. With 6 bases removed from V and 2 bases from J, the gap between germline ends came to 13 bases. Here the CDR3 reads CASRSRAVNYGYTF. The CDR3 region has the DNA TGCGCCAGCAGGAGCAGGGCAGTAAACTATGGCTACACCTTC.

The chain has TRBV10-3 and TRBJ2-7; the D is unclear. Germline V CDR1 and CDR2: ENHRY, SYGVKD. The ends were cut back, 8 bases at V and 1 base at J, with 15 bases in the middle. The CDR3 covers 14 residues. The CDR3 DNA reads as TGTGCCATCCTAAGGCAGGCAGGATCCTACGAGCAGTACTTC. Amino acid sequence: CAILRQAGSYEQYF.

By proportion, this clone is medium-sized. Other DNA sequences within the sample encode an identical CDR3. This chain uses TRBV20-1 with TRBJ1-2, with D possibly TRBD1 on 5 matching bases. The germline CDR1 and CDR2 sequences are DFQATT and SNEGSKA (reference sequence). V lost 7 bases and J 8 bases, leaving 8 bases between the germline ends. The CDR3 has 9 residues. CDR3 coding DNA: TGCAGTGTCAGGGAGGGCTACACCTTC. Residues: CSVREGYTF.

This sequence joins TRBV9 and TRBJ2-1, with no clear D. V gave up 0 bases and J gave up 0 bases, with 7 bases separating them. The germline V gene encodes CDR1 SGDLS and CDR2 YYNGEE. The CDR3 sequence is 15 residues long. The CDR3 region is CASSVGTYSYNEQFF. The CDR3 DNA reads TGTGCCAGCAGCGTAGGCACATACTCCTACAATGAGCAGTTCTTC.

The CDR3 DNA is TGTGCCAGCAGTTCCGGGACGTCCAGCCGCTACACCTTC. It specifies CASSSGTSSRYTF. The rearrangement links TRBV5-6 to TRBJ1-2, with TRBD1 as a possible D gene (5 bases). CDR3 size: 13 residues. Trimming took off 5 bases at V and 9 bases at J, with 17 bases between the two ends. The V gene's germline CDR1 is SGHDT and CDR2 YYEEEE.

This clone was counted only a few times. V and J are TRBV10-3 and TRBJ2-1; TRBD1 aligns across 9 bases. This CDR3 contains 14 residues. Germline V gene data show CDR1 as ENHRY and CDR2 as SYGVKD. Unmatched junction bases numbered 4, after V lost 5 bases and J lost 5 bases. The CDR3 DNA is TGTGCCATCAGTAGGGACAGGGTAGACAATGAGCAGTTCTTC. This sequence encodes CAISRDRVDNEQFF.

This rearrangement joins TRBV7-2 to TRBJ1-2; TRBD1 is a possible D gene (6 bases). The CDR3 contains 15 residues. The germline V gene encodes CDR1 SGHTA and CDR2 FQGNSA. V gave up 6 bases and J gave up 6 bases, with 20 bases separating them. In nucleotides, the CDR3 is TGTGCCAGCAGGGAGAAGTATCGGGGGGCACATGGCTACACCTTC. Amino acid sequence: CASREKYRGAHGYTF.